This paragraph covers one T cell receptor (beta chain) sequence. It lacks a known antigen. The input lacks base qualities; no much larger clone sits a single base away. The data stem from a study of blood T cell repertoires in COVID-19 (dated by TCRdb to 2020 to 2022). About the study as a whole: Samples covering the acute and convalescent phases of COVID-19 were provided by collaborators in the United States, Italy and Spain. The material from the prospective study consisted of cDNA or gDNA derived from T cells, B-cell-depleted T cells, or PBMCs. The dataset comprised deeply sampled blood TCRbeta repertoires from subjects exposed to, actively infected with, or recovered from COVID-19. The repertoires were made available in a free public database intended to serve as a resource for research on the immune response to SARS-CoV-2. The samples were drawn from two sources: the first 160 participants of the ongoing ImmuneRACE study, and over 1,000 subjects contributed by 6 global collaborators. A de-identified subject ID, COVID-19 status, age in years and sex were almost always included in the sample metadata. Where available, HLA class I and class II types were taken from metadata supplied by the sample provider and were not determined by assay-based typing. The investigation overall reported the following: Clinical and demographic metadata were provided uncurated, with the amount varying by source and participant.

The collaborating institutions used their own protocols to collect whole blood in K2EDTA tubes. Collaborator samples were shipped for TCRbeta analysis as frozen whole blood, isolated PBMCs, or DNA extracted from either sample type. The immunoSEQ Assay, a bias-controlled multiplex PCR, was used to amplify TCRbeta CDR3 regions from genomic DNA. On the authors' methods: The number of nucleated cells in each sample was estimated by amplification of reference gene primers within the assay. Sequence reads were collapsed and filtered to measure the absolute abundance of every unique TCRbeta CDR3 rearrangement. For each sample, productive Simpson clonality was calculated as the square root of Simpson's diversity index across productive rearrangements. Not all clones reach the TCRdb copy of this immuneACCESS table, which keeps in-frame sequences only. Checked studies attribute under half of the gap to unresolved V genes and leave the rest unexplained. D and trimming were read from the DNA, whereas the V and J calls and clone size are those reported in that table. In all, the sample holds about 190,000 clones, and approximately 91% of those were seen once. The ten largest clones take up 1.1% of the sample.

V is clipped by 8 bases and J by 3 bases, and the sequence between their germline boundaries is 20 bases long. The CDR3 spans 15 residues, from the cysteine through the phenylalanine. The read is trimmed to its CDR3 DNA, 45 bases read in frame from base 1. From the germline V gene, CDR1 is MDHEN and CDR2 is SYDVKM. This receptor was obtained from a man aged 25-45 years with acute or convalescent COVID-19. Sequencing input: peripheral blood. The rearranged chain carries TRBV28 and TRBJ2-7; the D gene is perhaps TRBD2, on 6 matching bases. This receptor carries the CDR3 CASGPAGMRGYEQYF. The sequence in DNA is TGTGCCAGCGGCCCCGCGGGGATGAGGGGCTACGAGCAGTACTTC.